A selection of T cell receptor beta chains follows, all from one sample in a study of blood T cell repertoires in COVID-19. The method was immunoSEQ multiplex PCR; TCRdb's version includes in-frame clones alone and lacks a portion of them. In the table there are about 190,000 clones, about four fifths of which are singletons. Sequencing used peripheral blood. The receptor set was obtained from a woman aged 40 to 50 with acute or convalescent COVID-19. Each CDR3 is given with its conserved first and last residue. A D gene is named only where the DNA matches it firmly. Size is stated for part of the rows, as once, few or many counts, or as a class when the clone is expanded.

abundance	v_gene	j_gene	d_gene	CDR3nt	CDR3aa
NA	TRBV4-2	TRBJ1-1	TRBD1	TGTGCCAGCAGCCTAGGACAGGGGAGCCTAGGGACTGAAGCTTTCTTT	CASSLGQGSLGTEAFF
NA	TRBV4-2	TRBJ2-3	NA	TGTGCCAGCAGCCAAGATGGCTCCGGGTCGGGTTATACGCAGTATTTT	CASSQDGSGSGYTQYF
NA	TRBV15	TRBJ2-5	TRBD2	TGTGCCACCAGCAGAGATCACGGACTAGTGCTGAAAGAGACCCAGTACTTC	CATSRDHGLVLKETQYF
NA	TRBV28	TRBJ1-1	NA	TGTGCCAGCAGATACAGCGGCACTGAAGCTTTCTTT	CASRYSGTEAFF
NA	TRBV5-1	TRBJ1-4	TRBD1	TGCGCCAGCAGCTGGACAGGTCCGGGAGAAAAACTGTTTTTT	CASSWTGPGEKLFF
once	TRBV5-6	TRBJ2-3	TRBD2	TGTGCCAGCAGCGCCATTAGCGGGGGCCGCACAGATACGCAGTATTTT	CASSAISGGRTDTQYF
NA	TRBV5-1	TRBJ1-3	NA	TGCGCCAGCAGCATGCAGGGTGCTGGAAACACCATATATTTT	CASSMQGAGNTIYF
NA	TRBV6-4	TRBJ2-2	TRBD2	TGTGCCAGCAGTGTGACTAGCGGAATTGCCGGGGAGCTGTTTTTT	CASSVTSGIAGELFF
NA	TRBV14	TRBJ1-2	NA	TGTGCCAGCAGCCCCACGAGAGGAGGGAATGGCTACACCTTC	CASSPTRGGNGYTF
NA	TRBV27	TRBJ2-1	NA	TGTGCCAGCAGCTTAAGCGGTCTTGAGCAGTTCTTC	CASSLSGLEQFF
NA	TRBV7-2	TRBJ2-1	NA	TGTGCCAGCAGCTTAGAAGACAGAGGCCAGTTCTTC	CASSLEDRGQFF
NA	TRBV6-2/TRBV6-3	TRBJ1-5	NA	TGTGCCAGCAGTTACGGGTGGGGCCGGTCTCAGCCCCAGCATTTT	CASSYGWGRSQPQHF
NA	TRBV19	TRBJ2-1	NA	TGTGCCAGTAGTATTTCGAGAGATAGGAGTGAGCAGTTCTTC	CASSISRDRSEQFF
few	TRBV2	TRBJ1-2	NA	TGTGCCAGCAATCAGGACTCAGCTAACTATGGCTACACCTTC	CASNQDSANYGYTF
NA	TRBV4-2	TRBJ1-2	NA	TGTGCCAGCAGCCAAGTCGCGGGGTACGGCTACACCTTC	CASSQVAGYGYTF
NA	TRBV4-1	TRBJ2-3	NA	TGCGCCAGCAGCCAAGGGCGGGGAAGTAGAGACACAGATACGCAGTATTTT	CASSQGRGSRDTDTQYF
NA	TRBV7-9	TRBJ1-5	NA	TGTGCCAGCAGCTCCGTGGCTAGCAATCAGCCCCAGCATTTT	CASSSVASNQPQHF
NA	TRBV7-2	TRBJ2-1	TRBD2	TGTGCCACCCGGCGGGGGAGCTCCTACAATGAGCAGTTCTTC	CATRRGSSYNEQFF
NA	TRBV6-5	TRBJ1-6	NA	TGTGCCAGCAGTTACGACTACCGGGATTCACCCCTCCACTTT	CASSYDYRDSPLHF
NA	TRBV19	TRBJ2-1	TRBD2	TGTGCCAGTAGTAAAATAGCGGGAGGCTCCTACAATGAGCAGTTCTTC	CASSKIAGGSYNEQFF
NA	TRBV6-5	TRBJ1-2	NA	TGTGCCAGCAGTTCCGACAGGCTTAACTATGGCTACACCTTC	CASSSDRLNYGYTF
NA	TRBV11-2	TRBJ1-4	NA	TGTGCCAGCAGCTTAGTGGGGGGGCGCAGTGAAAAACTGTTTTTT	CASSLVGGRSEKLFF
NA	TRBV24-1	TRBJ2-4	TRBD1	TGTGCCACCATGGCAGGGGGCCAAAACATTCAGTACTTC	CATMAGGQNIQYF
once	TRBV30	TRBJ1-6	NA	TGTGCCTGGACAAGGGGGGGCAATTCACCCCTCCACTTT	CAWTRGGNSPLHF
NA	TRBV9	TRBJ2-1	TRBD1	TGTGCCAGCAGCGTAGGCGGGACAGGGGTACGGAACAATGAGCAGTTCTTC	CASSVGGTGVRNNEQFF
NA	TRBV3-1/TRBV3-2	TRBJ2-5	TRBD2	TGTGCCAGCAGCCAACCGCCGGGACTAGGGTTTGAGACCCAGTACTTC	CASSQPPGLGFETQYF
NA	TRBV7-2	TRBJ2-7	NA	TGTGCCAGCAGCCCCCCCGGGACTTCCCTCGAGCAGTACTTC	CASSPPGTSLEQYF
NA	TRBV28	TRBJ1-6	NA	TGTGCCAGCAGGGCCAAAAATAATTCACCCCTCCACTTT	CASRAKNNSPLHF
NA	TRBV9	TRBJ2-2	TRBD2	TGTGCCAGCAGCCCCCCCGACGGGACTACAACCCCCGGGGAGCTGTTTTTT	CASSPPDGTTTPGELFF
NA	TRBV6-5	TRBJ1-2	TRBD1	TGTGCCAGCACGTCCCGACCCTGGGACAGGGAGGGCTACACCTTC	CASTSRPWDREGYTF
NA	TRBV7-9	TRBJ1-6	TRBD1	TGTGCCAGCAGCCCAACAGGGGATTCACCCCTCCACTTT	CASSPTGDSPLHF
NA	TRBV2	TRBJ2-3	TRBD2	TGTGCCAGCACGGGTAAGCGGGAGAGCACCTCGCCCTCTAGCACAGATACGCAGTATTTT	CASTGKRESTSPSSTDTQYF
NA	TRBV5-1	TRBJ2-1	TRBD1	TGCGCCAGCAGTGGGCAGGGGGCAAGCAATGAGCAGTTCTTC	CASSGQGASNEQFF
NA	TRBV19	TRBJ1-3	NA	TGTGCCAGTATGGAGGGAAACACCATATATTTT	CASMEGNTIYF
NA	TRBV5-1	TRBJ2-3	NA	TGCGCCAGCAGCTTGGGCAGGGGGGAAACAGATACGCAGTATTTT	CASSLGRGETDTQYF
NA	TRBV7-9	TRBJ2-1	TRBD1	TGTGCCAGCAGCCCAGGACAGGGGTTGAATGAGCAGTTCTTC	CASSPGQGLNEQFF
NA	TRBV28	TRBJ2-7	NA	TGTGCCAGCAGATCCCCATACGAGCAGTACTTC	CASRSPYEQYF
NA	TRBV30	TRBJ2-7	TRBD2	TGTGCCTGGAGTGTAGCGGGGTTAAGGTCCTACGAGCAGTACTTC	CAWSVAGLRSYEQYF
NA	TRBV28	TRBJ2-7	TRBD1	TGTGCCAGCAGTTCACTAGGTGGGACAGGTAGATACGAGCAGTACTTC	CASSSLGGTGRYEQYF
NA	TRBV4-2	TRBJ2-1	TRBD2	TGTGCCAGCAGCTCGGAAGGGACTAGCTATGAGCAGTTCTTC	CASSSEGTSYEQFF
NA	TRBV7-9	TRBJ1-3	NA	TGTGCCAGCAGCTTAACATCCTCTGGAAACACCATATATTTT	CASSLTSSGNTIYF
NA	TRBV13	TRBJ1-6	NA	TGTGCCAGCAGCTTAGTAGGGAGTAATTCACCCCTCCACTTT	CASSLVGSNSPLHF
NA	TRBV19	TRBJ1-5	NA	TGTGCCAGTACTTGGACAGTTTATAGCAATCAGCCCCAGCATTTT	CASTWTVYSNQPQHF
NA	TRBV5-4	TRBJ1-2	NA	TGTGCCAGCAGCTTGAGTTCAGGGGCGCCTGTCTATGGCTACACCTTC	CASSLSSGAPVYGYTF
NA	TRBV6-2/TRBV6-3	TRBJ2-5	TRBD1	TGTGCCAGCAGTTACTCGGGACAGGGGTCGGAGACCCAGTACTTC	CASSYSGQGSETQYF
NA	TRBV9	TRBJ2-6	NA	TGTGCCAGCAGCGTAGGGGACTCCTCTGGGGCCAACGTCCTGACTTTC	CASSVGDSSGANVLTF
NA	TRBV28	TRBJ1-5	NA	TGTGCCAGCAGTGAAGGGAGGGGCAATCAGCCCCAGCATTTT	CASSEGRGNQPQHF
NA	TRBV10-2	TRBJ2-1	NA	TGCGCCAGCAGTCCCTTAGCGATCCACAATGAGCAGTTCTTC	CASSPLAIHNEQFF
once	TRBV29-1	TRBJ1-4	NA	TGCAGCGCCCAAAGGGGGTTTGGTGAAAAACTGTTTTTT	CSAQRGFGEKLFF
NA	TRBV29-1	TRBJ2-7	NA	TGCAGCGTTGAAGTAGGAGGGACGAACGAGCAGTACTTC	CSVEVGGTNEQYF
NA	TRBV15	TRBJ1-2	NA	TGTGCCACCAGCAGAGATCCGGGGGGCGCAGGCTATGGCTACACCTTC	CATSRDPGGAGYGYTF
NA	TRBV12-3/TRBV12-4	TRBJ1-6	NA	TGTGCCAGCAGCTTAACACAGAATTCACCCCTCCACTTT	CASSLTQNSPLHF
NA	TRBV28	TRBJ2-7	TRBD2	TGTGCCAGCAGTGCTTGGACTAGCGGGTTTAAATTCTACGAGCAGTACTTC	CASSAWTSGFKFYEQYF
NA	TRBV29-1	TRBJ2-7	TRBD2	TGCAGCGCCGCCCGGGGGGGGAGTATCGACGAGCAGTACTTC	CSAARGGSIDEQYF